The 4 T cell receptor beta chains below come from one sample, sequenced in a study of T cell responses to AZD1222 COVID-19 vaccine. Repertoires were generated with immunoSEQ multiplex PCR, while TCRdb's copy carries only in-frame clones and drops some. The sample lists approximately 65,000 clones, about nine tenths occurring once. Sequenced material: peripheral blood, taken on day 0 of AZD1222 vaccination. The receptors stem from an adult in good health.

This rearrangement joins TRBV28 to TRBJ2-7; 10 nucleotides align to TRBD2. The V and J ends lost 4 bases and 4 bases, in that order; junction bases with no gene match: 13. CDR3 length: 17 residues. Germline V gene data show CDR1 as MDHEN and CDR2 as SYDVKM. CDR3 loop: CASSSILAGAVVYEQYF. As DNA, the CDR3 is TGTGCCAGCAGTTCCATTCTAGCGGGAGCCGTCGTGTACGAGCAGTACTTC.

The chain carries TRBV29-1 and TRBJ2-7; 8 positions agree with TRBD2. The V segment lost 4 bases and the J segment 3 bases; nucleotides outside the gene matches: 5. The CDR3 runs 13 residues. CDR1 SQVTM and CDR2 ANQGSEA come from the germline V gene. This CDR3 is CSVAAAGGYEQYF. As DNA, the CDR3 is TGCAGCGTTGCTGCTGCGGGGGGCTACGAGCAGTACTTC.

V is TRBV15 and J is TRBJ2-5, with a possible D match to TRBD2 (6 bases). Trimming pared 0 bases from V and 5 bases from J, leaving 16 bases between. Germline-derived CDR1 and CDR2 are LNHNV and YYDKDF (reference sequence). The length of the CDR3 is 16 residues. In DNA, the CDR3 is TGTGCCACCAGCAGAGATTTCGGCGGGGCATACGAGACCCAGTACTTC. It yields the protein CATSRDFGGAYETQYF.

V usage is TRBV5-1 and J usage is TRBJ1-4, with D unresolved. The CDR3 totals 14 residues. Germline CDR1 SGHRS, CDR2 YFSETQ. The V gene lost 9 bases and the J gene lost 0 bases, with 12 bases spanning the gap. CDR3 residues: CAKKQIATNEKLFF. As DNA, the CDR3 is TGCGCCAAAAAACAGATAGCAACTAATGAAAAACTGTTTTTT.